This T cell receptor beta chain was observed in a study of cytomegalovirus exposure and HLA in healthy donors. The V and J ends lost 10 bases and 0 bases, in that order; junction bases with no gene match: 25. Per germline, CDR1 SNHLY and CDR2 FYNNEI. The CDR3 has 21 residues. 13 Jbeta primers and 60 Vbeta primers were used for the PCR. Libraries were prepared by immunoSEQ multiplex PCR; TCRdb keeps only in-frame clonotypes and omits some of them. Among 100,000 to 150,000 clones listed, roughly three quarters were seen once. The chain couples TRBV2 to TRBJ2-7; 12 nucleotides align to TRBD2. Sequencing was performed on PBMCs. The clonotype originates from an older woman in good health and CMV-seronegative. CDR3 bases: TGTGCCACCCTAACAGGGGGCGAAGTGACTAGCGGGAGCCTATACTCCTACGAGCAGTACTTC. Residues: CATLTGGEVTSGSLYSYEQYF.